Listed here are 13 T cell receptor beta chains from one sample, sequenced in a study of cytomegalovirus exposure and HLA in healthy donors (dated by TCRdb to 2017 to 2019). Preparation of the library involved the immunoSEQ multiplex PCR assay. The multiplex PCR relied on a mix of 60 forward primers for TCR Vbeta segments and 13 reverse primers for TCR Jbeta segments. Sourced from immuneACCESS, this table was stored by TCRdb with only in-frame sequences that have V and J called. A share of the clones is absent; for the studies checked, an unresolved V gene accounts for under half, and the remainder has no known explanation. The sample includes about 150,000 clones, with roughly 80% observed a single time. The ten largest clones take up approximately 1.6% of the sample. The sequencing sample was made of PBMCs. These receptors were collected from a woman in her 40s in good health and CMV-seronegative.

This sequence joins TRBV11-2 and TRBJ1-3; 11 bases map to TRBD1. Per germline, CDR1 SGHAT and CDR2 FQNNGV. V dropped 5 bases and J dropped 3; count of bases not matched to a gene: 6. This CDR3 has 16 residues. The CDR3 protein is CASSLWTGGFGNTIYF. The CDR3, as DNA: TGTGCCAGCAGCCTCTGGACAGGGGGCTTTGGAAACACCATATATTTT. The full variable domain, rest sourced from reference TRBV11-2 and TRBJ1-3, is EAGVAQSPRYKIIEKRQSVAFWCNPISGHATLYWYQQILGQGPKLLIQFQNNGVVDDSQLPKDRFSAERLKGVDSTLKIQPAKLEDSAVYLCASSLWTGGFGNTIYFGEGSWLTVV.

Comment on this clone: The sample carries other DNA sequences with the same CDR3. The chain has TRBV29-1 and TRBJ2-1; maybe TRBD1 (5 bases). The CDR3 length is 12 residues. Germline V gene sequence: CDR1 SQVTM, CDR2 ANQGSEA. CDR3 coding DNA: TGCTCTGCACAGGACTCCTACAATGAGCAGTTCTTC. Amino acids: CSAQDSYNEQFF.

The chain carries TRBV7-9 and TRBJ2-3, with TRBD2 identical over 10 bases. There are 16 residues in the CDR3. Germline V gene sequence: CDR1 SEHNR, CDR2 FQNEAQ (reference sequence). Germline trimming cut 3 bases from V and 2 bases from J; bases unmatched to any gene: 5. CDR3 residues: CASSFGLADLTDTQYF. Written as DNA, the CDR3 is TGTGCCAGCAGCTTTGGACTAGCGGATCTCACAGATACGCAGTATTTT. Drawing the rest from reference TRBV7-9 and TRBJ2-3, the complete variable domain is DTGVSQNPRHKITKRGQNVTFRCDPISEHNRLYWYRQTLGQGPEFLTYFQNEAQLEKSRLLSDRFSAERPKGSFSTLEIQRTEQGDSAMYLCASSFGLADLTDTQYFGPGTRLTVL.

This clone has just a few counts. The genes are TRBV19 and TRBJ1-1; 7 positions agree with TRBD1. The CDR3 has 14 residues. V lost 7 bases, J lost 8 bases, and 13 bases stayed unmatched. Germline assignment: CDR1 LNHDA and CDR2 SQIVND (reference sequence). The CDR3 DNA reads TGTGCCAGTACCGCCGGGACAGTCCCCCGAGAAGCTTTCTTT. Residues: CASTAGTVPREAFF.

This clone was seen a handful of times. Here the CDR3 DNA reads TGCGCCAGCAGTGACTGGGGGCCCGAAAAACTGTTTTTT. Amino acid sequence: CASSDWGPEKLFF. The chain employs TRBV10-2 and TRBJ1-4; perhaps TRBD1 as D (6 bases). The length of the CDR3 is 13 residues. The germline V gene encodes CDR1 WSHSY and CDR2 SAAADI. V gave up 3 bases and J gave up 8 bases, with 10 bases separating them.

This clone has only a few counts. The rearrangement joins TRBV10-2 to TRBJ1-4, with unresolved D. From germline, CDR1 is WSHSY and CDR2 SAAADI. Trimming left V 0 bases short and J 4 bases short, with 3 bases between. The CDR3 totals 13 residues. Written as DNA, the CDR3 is TGCGCCAGCAGTGAGTCCAATAATGAAAAACTGTTTTTT. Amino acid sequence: CASSESNNEKLFF.

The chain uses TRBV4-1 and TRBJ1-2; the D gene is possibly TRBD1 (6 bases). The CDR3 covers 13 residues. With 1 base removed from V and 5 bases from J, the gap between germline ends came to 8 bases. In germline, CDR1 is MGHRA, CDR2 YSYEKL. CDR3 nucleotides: TGCGCCAGCAGCCAAGGGCAGGGGTATGGCTACACCTTC. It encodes CASSQGQGYGYTF.

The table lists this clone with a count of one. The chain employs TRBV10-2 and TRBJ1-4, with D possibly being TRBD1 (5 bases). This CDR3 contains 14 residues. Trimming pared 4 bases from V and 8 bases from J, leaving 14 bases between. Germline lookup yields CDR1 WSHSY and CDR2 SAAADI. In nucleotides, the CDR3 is TGCGCCAGCAGTGTGACAGCAGTAGGAGAAAAACTGTTTTTT. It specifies CASSVTAVGEKLFF.

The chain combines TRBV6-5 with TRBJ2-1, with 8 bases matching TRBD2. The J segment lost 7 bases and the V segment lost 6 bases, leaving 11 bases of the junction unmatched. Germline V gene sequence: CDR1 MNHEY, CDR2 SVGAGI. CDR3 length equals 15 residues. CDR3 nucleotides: TGTGCCAGCAGCGCCCGGGGGGGGTCCGGAAATGAGCAGTTCTTC. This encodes CASSARGGSGNEQFF.

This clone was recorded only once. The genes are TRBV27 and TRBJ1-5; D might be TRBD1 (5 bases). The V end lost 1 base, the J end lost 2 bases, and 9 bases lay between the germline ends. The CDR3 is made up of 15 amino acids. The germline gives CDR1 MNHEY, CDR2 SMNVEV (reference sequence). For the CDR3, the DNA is TGTGCCAGCAGTTTATACCAGGGCGGCAATCAGCCCCAGCATTTT. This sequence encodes CASSLYQGGNQPQHF.

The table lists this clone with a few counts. The CDR3, as DNA: TGTGCCAGCAGCTTGGGCTATAGCAATCAGCCCCAGCATTTT. Translation: CASSLGYSNQPQHF. The chain recombines TRBV5-8 with TRBJ1-5; no definite D call. V was shortened by 0 bases and J by 0 bases, with 4 bases between the two germline ends. Germline-derived CDR1 and CDR2 are SGHTS and YDEGEE. The CDR3 extends over 14 amino acids.

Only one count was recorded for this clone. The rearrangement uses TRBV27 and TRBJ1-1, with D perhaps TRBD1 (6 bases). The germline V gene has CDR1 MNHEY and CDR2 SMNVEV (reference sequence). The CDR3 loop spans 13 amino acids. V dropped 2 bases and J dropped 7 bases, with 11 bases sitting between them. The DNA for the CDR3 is TGTGCCAGCAGTTTAAACAGGGTTAGTGAAGCTTTCTTT. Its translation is CASSLNRVSEAFF.

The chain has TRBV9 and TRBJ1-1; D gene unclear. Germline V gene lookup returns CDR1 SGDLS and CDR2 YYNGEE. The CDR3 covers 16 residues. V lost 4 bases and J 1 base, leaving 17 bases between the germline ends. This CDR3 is CASSPQRPTSNTEAFF. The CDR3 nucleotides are TGTGCCAGCAGCCCCCAGAGGCCCACTTCGAACACTGAAGCTTTCTTT.